This is a list of T cell receptor beta chains from one sample in a study of response to subunit inactivated influenza vaccine. TCRdb re-analysed the RT-PCR reads in MiXCR, keeping a single row per CDR3 protein. The sample has more than 550,000 distinct CDR3 sequences, about 11% seen once. Another study also made use of these data, one on T cells expressing NK-cell markers.

The starting material was PBMCs from blood, obtained on the day of vaccination. The receptors shown here come from a man aged 50-59 years who received an inactivated influenza vaccine. Both conserved end residues are part of each CDR3. A D gene is named only where the DNA matches it firmly. Size tells how often a clone was seen (once, few, many) or the class of an expanded clone, and some rows leave it out.

v_call,clone_size,j_call,d_call,cdr3_nt,cdr3_aa
TRBV7-2,NA,TRBJ2-1,TRBD2,TGTGCCAGCAGCTTAGCGAGCGGGGTTGGGATCTCCTACAATGAGCAGTTCTTC,CASSLASGVGISYNEQFF
TRBV9,NA,TRBJ2-1,NA,TGTGCCAGCAGCGCTAGCGCGCAAATGAACTACAATGAGCAGTTCTTC,CASSASAQMNYNEQFF
TRBV4-2,few,TRBJ2-3,TRBD2,TGTGCCAGCAACCCCGTAGCGGGAGGGCCCACAGATACGCAGTATTTT,CASNPVAGGPTDTQYF
TRBV12-3/TRBV12-4,NA,TRBJ2-2,NA,TGTGCCAGCAGTTACCAAACCAACACCGGGGAGCTGTTTTTT,CASSYQTNTGELFF
TRBV7-3,NA,TRBJ2-1,NA,TGTGCCAGCAGCTTAGGCCCGGCCAATGAGCAGTTCTTC,CASSLGPANEQFF
TRBV11-2,many,TRBJ1-3,NA,TGTGCCAGCAGCTCTACTGTAGCGGGGCACCTCGGAAACACCATATATTTT,CASSSTVAGHLGNTIYF
TRBV6-1,few,TRBJ2-1,TRBD2,TGTGCCAGCAGTAATTCACCGGGACTAGCGGGATCGGTTGAGCAGTTCTTC,CASSNSPGLAGSVEQFF
TRBV5-1,few,TRBJ2-2,NA,TGCGCCAGCAGCCAAGGAGGTGGAGGGGAGCTGTTTTTT,CASSQGGGGELFF
TRBV7-9,few,TRBJ2-5,NA,TGTGCCAGCAGAAACAGAGGGACCGTAGAGACCCAGTACTTC,CASRNRGTVETQYF
TRBV28,many,TRBJ1-1,TRBD1,TGTGCCAGCAGTACCATAAAAGGGGGCAAGGACACTGAAGCTTTCTTT,CASSTIKGGKDTEAFF
TRBV7-4,NA,TRBJ2-7,TRBD1,TGTGCCAGCAGCTCACTCCGGGACAGGGGGTACGAGCAGTACTTC,CASSSLRDRGYEQYF
TRBV27,few,TRBJ1-4,NA,TGTGCCAGCAGTTCCGTGACAGCAACTAATGAAAAACTGTTTTTT,CASSSVTATNEKLFF
TRBV10-2,many,TRBJ2-1,NA,TGCGCCAGCAGTGAGGGGGCGGGATCCTACAATGAGCAGTTCTTC,CASSEGAGSYNEQFF
TRBV7-9,few,TRBJ2-1,NA,TGTGCCAGCAGCTTAGTGGAGAGAAGGCAGTTCTTC,CASSLVERRQFF
TRBV5-1,many,TRBJ2-1,NA,TGCGCCAGCAGCTTAATGCCCGAGGGTATGAATGAGCAGTTCTTC,CASSLMPEGMNEQFF
TRBV6-1,few,TRBJ1-4,NA,TGTGCCAGCAAAGGTGACGCAACTAATGAAAAACTGTTTTTT,CASKGDATNEKLFF
TRBV5-6,many,TRBJ1-5,NA,TGTGCCAGCAGCGGGTCCGGGAGCTTAAGCAATCAGCCCCAGCATTTT,CASSGSGSLSNQPQHF
TRBV21-1,few,TRBJ1-2,NA,TGTGCCAGCAGCAAAGTACAGGGTGAGGACTATGGCTACACCTTC,CASSKVQGEDYGYTF
TRBV12-3/TRBV12-4,few,TRBJ2-3,TRBD2,TGTGCCAGCAGTTCCCGATCCTCTAGCGGGGGCACAGATACGCAGTATTTT,CASSSRSSSGGTDTQYF
TRBV7-9,NA,TRBJ2-3,TRBD1,TGTGCCAGCAGCACGAGACAGGGCCATTACACAGATACGCAGTATTTT,CASSTRQGHYTDTQYF
TRBV24-1,few,TRBJ2-3,TRBD2,TGTGCCACGGGCCGACTAGCGGGAGAACGAGATACGCAGTATTTT,CATGRLAGERDTQYF
TRBV12-3/TRBV12-4,many,TRBJ2-7,TRBD2,TGTGCCAGCAGTTTATCTAGCGGGGCATCCTACGAGCAGTACTTC,CASSLSSGASYEQYF
TRBV19,NA,TRBJ2-2,NA,TGTGCCAGTAGTAACACCGGGACCACGAACACCGGGGAGCTGTTTTTT,CASSNTGTTNTGELFF
TRBV7-3,NA,TRBJ1-5,NA,TGTGCCAGCAGCTTACGGGCGGGGGACACTCAGCCCCAGCATTTT,CASSLRAGDTQPQHF
TRBV29-1,many,TRBJ2-1,TRBD1,TGCAGCGTGGGGGCCCGGGACAGGGATCGGCAGTTCTTC,CSVGARDRDRQFF
TRBV6-1,few,TRBJ1-1,NA,TGTGCCAGCAGCGCCAGGGTGGCGTACAGTCTCGCTGAAGCTTTCTTT,CASSARVAYSLAEAFF
TRBV19,many,TRBJ2-6,NA,TGTGCCAGTAGGGCCCCGGGGAGCTCTGGGGCCAACGTCCTGACTTTC,CASRAPGSSGANVLTF
TRBV5-5,NA,TRBJ2-6,NA,TGTGCCAGCAGCTTGTTAGACATGAGCTCTGGGGCCAACGTCCTGACTTTC,CASSLLDMSSGANVLTF
TRBV20-1,NA,TRBJ1-6,TRBD1,TGCAGTGCTCCAAGGGACAGGGCTGATTCACCCCTCCACTTT,CSAPRDRADSPLHF
TRBV18,NA,TRBJ2-1,NA,TGTGCCAGCTCGCTAACCGGGACCCCGGGGGACAATGAGCAGTTCTTC,CASSLTGTPGDNEQFF
TRBV7-2,NA,TRBJ1-1,TRBD1,TGTGCCAGCAGCTTGTACGGGACAGGGAACACTGAAGCTTTCTTT,CASSLYGTGNTEAFF
TRBV2,NA,TRBJ2-1,NA,TGTGCCAGCAGTGAAAGGTTGCGGGGGCAGCCCTACAATGAGCAGTTCTTC,CASSERLRGQPYNEQFF
TRBV29-1,NA,TRBJ2-3,NA,TGCAGCGTCCCGAGGGTGGGGCATCACACAGATACGCAGTATTTT,CSVPRVGHHTDTQYF
TRBV20-1,NA,TRBJ2-7,TRBD2,TGCAGTGCCATTACTAGCGGGGTCCTCTCCTACGAGCAGTACTTC,CSAITSGVLSYEQYF
TRBV29-1,NA,TRBJ2-1,NA,TGCAGCGTTGAGGTCTACAGTAGGGATGAGCAGTTCTTC,CSVEVYSRDEQFF
TRBV12-3/TRBV12-4,many,TRBJ1-2,TRBD1,TGTGCCAGCAGTTGGGACAGGCCAATCGTTAGGGGCTACACCTTC,CASSWDRPIVRGYTF
TRBV4-3,NA,TRBJ2-5,NA,TGCGCCAGCAGCCAAGATAGCCTAGCAGAGACCCAGTACTTC,CASSQDSLAETQYF
TRBV30,few,TRBJ1-1,NA,TGTGCCTTATCTTCGGTCACTGAAGCTTTCTTT,CALSSVTEAFF
TRBV9,NA,TRBJ2-3,TRBD2,TGTGCCAGCAGCACGCGGACTAGCGGGAGGGGGAAGGATACGCAGTATTTT,CASSTRTSGRGKDTQYF
TRBV12-3/TRBV12-4,few,TRBJ2-2,TRBD1,TGTGCCAGCAGAGTGCAGGGGGCGACCGGGGAGCTGTTTTTT,CASRVQGATGELFF
TRBV5-1,many,TRBJ2-1,TRBD1,TGCGCCAGCAGCTTGGTAGGACAGGAGAATTACAATGAGCAGTTCTTC,CASSLVGQENYNEQFF
TRBV6-5,few,TRBJ2-7,NA,TGTGCCAGCAGTTACGCGGGACAGACCTACGAGCAGTACTTC,CASSYAGQTYEQYF
TRBV7-2,few,TRBJ1-1,NA,TGTGCCAGCAGCTTTCGGGCAGGGGCGAACACTGAAGCTTTCTTT,CASSFRAGANTEAFF
TRBV11-2,NA,TRBJ2-5,TRBD1,TGTGCCAGGACCAAACAGGACAGGGACCAAGAGACCCAGTACTTC,CARTKQDRDQETQYF
TRBV7-8,NA,TRBJ2-4,NA,TGTGCCAGCAGCTTTAAGGGGGAAGGTTGGCGGGACACCAAAAACATTCAGTACTTC,CASSFKGEGWRDTKNIQYF
TRBV15,few,TRBJ1-2,NA,TGTGCCACCAGCAGAGATGAAGGAACTACCGGAGGAGGCTACACCTTC,CATSRDEGTTGGGYTF
TRBV7-9,few,TRBJ2-5,NA,TGTGCCAGCAGCCCCGTCGGGGTCCGGGAGACCCAGTACTTC,CASSPVGVRETQYF
TRBV11-2,NA,TRBJ2-3,TRBD1,TGTGCCAGCAGTATAGGGACAGGGGTCACAGATACGCAGTATTTT,CASSIGTGVTDTQYF
TRBV5-5,NA,TRBJ2-1,NA,TGTGCCAGCAGCTCGCTGGTATCCCTAGCCTCCTACAATGAGCAGTTCTTC,CASSSLVSLASYNEQFF
TRBV3-1,NA,TRBJ1-2,TRBD1,TGTGCCAGCAGCAAGACAGGGGACTATGGCTACACCTTC,CASSKTGDYGYTF
TRBV10-3,few,TRBJ2-7,NA,TGTGCCATCAGTGTAGGAGGATCTACTGGGGCCTACGAGCAGTACTTC,CAISVGGSTGAYEQYF
TRBV6-2/TRBV6-3,few,TRBJ1-1,NA,TGTGCCAGCAAAACAGGGAGGAGCACTGAAGCTTTCTTT,CASKTGRSTEAFF
TRBV29-1,few,TRBJ2-5,NA,TGCAGCGTTGGTCCACGGTTACAAGAGACCCAGTACTTC,CSVGPRLQETQYF